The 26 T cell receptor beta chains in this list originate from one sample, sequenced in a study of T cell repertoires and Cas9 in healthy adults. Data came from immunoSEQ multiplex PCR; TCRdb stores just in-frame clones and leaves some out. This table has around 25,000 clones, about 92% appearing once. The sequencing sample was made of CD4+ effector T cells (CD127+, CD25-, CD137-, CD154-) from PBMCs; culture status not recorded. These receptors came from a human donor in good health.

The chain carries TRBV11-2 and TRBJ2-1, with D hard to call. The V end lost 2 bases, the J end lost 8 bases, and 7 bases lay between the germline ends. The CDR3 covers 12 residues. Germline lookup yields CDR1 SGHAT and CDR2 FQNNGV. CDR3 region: CASSLIGDEQFF. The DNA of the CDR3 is TGTGCCAGCAGCTTAATCGGCGATGAGCAGTTCTTC.

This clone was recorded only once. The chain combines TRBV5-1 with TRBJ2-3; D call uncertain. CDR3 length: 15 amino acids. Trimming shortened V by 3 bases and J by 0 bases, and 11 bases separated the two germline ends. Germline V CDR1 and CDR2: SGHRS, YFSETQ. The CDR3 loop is CASSSARTSTDTQYF. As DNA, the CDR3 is TGCGCCAGCAGCTCGGCCAGGACCAGCACAGATACGCAGTATTTT.

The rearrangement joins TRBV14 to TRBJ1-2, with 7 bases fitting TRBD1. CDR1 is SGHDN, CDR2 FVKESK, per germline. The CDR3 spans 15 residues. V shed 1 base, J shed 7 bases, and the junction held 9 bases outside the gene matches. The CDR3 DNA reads TGTGCCAGCAGCCAAGGTCACAGGGGCCTATCTGGCTACACCTTC. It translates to CASSQGHRGLSGYTF.

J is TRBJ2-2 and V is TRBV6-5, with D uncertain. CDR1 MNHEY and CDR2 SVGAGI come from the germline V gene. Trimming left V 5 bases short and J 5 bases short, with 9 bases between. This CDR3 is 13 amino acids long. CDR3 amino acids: CASSKQGTGELFF. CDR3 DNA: TGTGCCAGCAGTAAACAAGGAACCGGGGAGCTGTTTTTT.

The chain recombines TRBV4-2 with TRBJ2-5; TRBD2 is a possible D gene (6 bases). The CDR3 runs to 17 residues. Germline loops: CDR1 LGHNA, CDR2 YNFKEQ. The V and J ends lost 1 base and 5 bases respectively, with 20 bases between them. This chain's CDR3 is CASSQGDFEHARETQYF. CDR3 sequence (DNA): TGTGCCAGCAGCCAAGGGGACTTCGAACACGCTCGGGAGACCCAGTACTTC.

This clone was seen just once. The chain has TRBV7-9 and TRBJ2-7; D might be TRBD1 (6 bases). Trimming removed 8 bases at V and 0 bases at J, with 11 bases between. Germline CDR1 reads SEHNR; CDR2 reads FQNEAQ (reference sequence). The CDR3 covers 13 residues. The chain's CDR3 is CASGQTSSYEQYF. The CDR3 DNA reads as TGTGCCAGCGGACAGACAAGCTCCTACGAGCAGTACTTC.

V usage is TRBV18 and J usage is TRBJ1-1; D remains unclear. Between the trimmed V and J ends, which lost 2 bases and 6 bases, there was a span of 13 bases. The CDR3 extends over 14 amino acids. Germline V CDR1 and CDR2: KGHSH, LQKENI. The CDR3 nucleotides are TGTGCCAGCTCACCAGAATTTCGCAGTCCTGAAGCTTTCTTT. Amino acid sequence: CASSPEFRSPEAFF.

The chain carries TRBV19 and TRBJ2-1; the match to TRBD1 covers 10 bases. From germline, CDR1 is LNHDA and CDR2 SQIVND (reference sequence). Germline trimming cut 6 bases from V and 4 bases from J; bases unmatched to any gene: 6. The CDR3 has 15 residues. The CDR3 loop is CASSPTGGLYNEQFF. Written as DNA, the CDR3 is TGTGCCAGTAGCCCGACAGGGGGCCTATACAATGAGCAGTTCTTC.

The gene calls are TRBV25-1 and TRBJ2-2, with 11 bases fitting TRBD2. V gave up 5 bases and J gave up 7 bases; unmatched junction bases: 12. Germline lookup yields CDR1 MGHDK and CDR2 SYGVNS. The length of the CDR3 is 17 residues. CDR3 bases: TGTGCCAGCAGTCCAGGGGTAGCGGGGGGGGCCTTCGGGGAGCTGTTTTTT. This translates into CASSPGVAGGAFGELFF.

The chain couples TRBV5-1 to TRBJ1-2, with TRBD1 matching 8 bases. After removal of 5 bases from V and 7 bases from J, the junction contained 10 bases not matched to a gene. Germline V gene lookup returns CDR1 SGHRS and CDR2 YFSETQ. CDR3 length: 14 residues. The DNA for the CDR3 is TGCGCCAGCAGACCAGCCGGGACAGGTATTGGCTACACCTTC. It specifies CASRPAGTGIGYTF.

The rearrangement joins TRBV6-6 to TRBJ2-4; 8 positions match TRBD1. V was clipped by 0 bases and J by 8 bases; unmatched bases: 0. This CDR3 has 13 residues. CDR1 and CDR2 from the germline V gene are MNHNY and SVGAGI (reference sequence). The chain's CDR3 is CASSYSDRDIQYF. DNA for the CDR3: TGTGCCAGCAGTTACTCGGACAGGGACATTCAGTACTTC.

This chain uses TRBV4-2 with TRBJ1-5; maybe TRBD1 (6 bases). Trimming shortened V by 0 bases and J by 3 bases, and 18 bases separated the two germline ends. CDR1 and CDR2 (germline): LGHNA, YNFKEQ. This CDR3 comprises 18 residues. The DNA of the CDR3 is TGTGCCAGCAGCCAAGATGCGGGAGGGGGTTGGGACAATCAGCCCCAGCATTTT. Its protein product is CASSQDAGGGWDNQPQHF.

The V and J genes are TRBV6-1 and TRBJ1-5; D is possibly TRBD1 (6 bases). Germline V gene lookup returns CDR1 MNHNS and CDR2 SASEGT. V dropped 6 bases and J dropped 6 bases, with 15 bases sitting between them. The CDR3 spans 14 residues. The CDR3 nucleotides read TGTGCCAGCAGGAAGAACAGGGCGGGTCAGCCCCAGCATTTT. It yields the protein CASRKNRAGQPQHF.

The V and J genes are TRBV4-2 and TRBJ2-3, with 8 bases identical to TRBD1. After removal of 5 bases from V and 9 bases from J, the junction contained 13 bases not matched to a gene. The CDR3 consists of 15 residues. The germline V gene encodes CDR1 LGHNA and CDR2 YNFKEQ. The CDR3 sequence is CASSALYLDRETQYF. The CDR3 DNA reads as TGTGCCAGCAGCGCATTATATTTGGACAGGGAGACGCAGTATTTT.

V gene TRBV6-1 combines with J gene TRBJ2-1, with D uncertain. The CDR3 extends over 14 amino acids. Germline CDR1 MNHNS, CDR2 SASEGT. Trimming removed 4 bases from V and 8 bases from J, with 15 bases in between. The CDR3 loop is CASSAVNFVYEQFF. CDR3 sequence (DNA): TGTGCCAGCAGTGCCGTAAATTTCGTGTATGAGCAGTTCTTC.

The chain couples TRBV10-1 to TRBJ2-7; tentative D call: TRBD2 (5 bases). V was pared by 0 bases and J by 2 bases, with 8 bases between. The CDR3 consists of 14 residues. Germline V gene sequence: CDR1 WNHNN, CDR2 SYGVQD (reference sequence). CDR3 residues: CASSESGEAYEQYF. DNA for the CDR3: TGCGCCAGCAGTGAGTCGGGAGAAGCCTACGAGCAGTACTTC.

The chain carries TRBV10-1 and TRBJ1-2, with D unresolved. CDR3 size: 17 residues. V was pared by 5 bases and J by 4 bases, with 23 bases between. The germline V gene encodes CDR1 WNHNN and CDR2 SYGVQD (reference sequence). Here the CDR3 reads CASSRPGRSRKIYGYTF. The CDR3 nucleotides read TGCGCCAGCAGTCGGCCGGGAAGATCGCGAAAGATCTATGGCTACACCTTC.

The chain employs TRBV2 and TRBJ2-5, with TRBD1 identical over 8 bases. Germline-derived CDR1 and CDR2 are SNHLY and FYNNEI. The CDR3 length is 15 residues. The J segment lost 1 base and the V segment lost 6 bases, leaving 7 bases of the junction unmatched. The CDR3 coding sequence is TGTGCCAGCAGCAAGCAGGGGGCTAGCCAAGAGACCCAGTACTTC. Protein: CASSKQGASQETQYF.

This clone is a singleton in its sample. The CDR3 reads CASSGINSGNTIYF. The CDR3 coding sequence is TGTGCCAGCAGTGGGATAAACTCTGGAAACACCATATATTTT. The V gene is TRBV27, the J gene TRBJ1-3; D is uncertain. This CDR3 spans 14 amino acids. Trimming stripped 5 bases from V and 0 bases from J, with 8 bases between. Germline V gene lookup returns CDR1 MNHEY and CDR2 SMNVEV (reference sequence).

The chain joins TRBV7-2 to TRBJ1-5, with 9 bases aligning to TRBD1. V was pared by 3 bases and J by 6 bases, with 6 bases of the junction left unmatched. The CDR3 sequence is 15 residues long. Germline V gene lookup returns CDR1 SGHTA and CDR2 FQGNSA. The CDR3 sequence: CASSLHRGQGQPQHF. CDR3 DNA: TGTGCCAGCAGCTTGCACAGGGGGCAAGGTCAGCCCCAGCATTTT.

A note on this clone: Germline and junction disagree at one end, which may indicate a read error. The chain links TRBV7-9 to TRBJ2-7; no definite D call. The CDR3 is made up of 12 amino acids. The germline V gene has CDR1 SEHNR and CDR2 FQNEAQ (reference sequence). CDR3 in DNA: TGTGCCAGCAGCTTACTCGGCTACGAGCAGTGCTTC. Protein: CASSLLGYEQCF.

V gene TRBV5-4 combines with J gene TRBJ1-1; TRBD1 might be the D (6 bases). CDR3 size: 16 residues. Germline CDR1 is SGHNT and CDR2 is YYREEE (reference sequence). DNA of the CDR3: TGTGCGGGCAGGACAGCGCCTGCCCCCATGAACACTGAAGCTTTCTTT. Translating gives CAGRTAPAPMNTEAFF.

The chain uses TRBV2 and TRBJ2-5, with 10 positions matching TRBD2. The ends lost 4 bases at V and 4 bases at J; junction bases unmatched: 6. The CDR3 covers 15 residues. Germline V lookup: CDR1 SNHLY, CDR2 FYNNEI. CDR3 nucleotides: TGTGCCAGCAGTGTTCAGCGGGGGGGCGGAGAGACCCAGTACTTC. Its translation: CASSVQRGGGETQYF. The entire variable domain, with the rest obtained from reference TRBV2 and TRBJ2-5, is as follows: EPEVTQTPSHQVTQMGQEVILRCVPISNHLYFYWYRQILGQKVEFLVSFYNNEISEKSEIFDDQFSVERPDGSNFTLKIRSTKLEDSAMYFCASSVQRGGGETQYFGPGTRLLVL.

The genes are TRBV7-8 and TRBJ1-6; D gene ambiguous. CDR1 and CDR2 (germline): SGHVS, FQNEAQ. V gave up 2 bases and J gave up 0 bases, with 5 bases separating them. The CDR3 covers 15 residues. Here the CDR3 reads CASSLPVSYNSPLHF. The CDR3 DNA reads TGTGCCAGCAGCTTACCGGTCTCCTATAATTCACCCCTCCACTTT.

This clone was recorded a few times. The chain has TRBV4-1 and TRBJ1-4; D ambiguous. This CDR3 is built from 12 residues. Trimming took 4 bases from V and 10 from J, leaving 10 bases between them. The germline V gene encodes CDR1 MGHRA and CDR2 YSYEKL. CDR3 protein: CASSPTAGKLFF. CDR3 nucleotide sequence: TGCGCCAGCAGCCCCACGGCGGGAAAACTGTTTTTT.

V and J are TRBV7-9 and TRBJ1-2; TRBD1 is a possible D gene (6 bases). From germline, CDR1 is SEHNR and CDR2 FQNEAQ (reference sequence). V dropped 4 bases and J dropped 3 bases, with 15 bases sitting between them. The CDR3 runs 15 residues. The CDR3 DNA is TGTGCCAGCAGCTCAAGTGCAGGGGTCGACTATGGCTACACCTTC. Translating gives CASSSSAGVDYGYTF.